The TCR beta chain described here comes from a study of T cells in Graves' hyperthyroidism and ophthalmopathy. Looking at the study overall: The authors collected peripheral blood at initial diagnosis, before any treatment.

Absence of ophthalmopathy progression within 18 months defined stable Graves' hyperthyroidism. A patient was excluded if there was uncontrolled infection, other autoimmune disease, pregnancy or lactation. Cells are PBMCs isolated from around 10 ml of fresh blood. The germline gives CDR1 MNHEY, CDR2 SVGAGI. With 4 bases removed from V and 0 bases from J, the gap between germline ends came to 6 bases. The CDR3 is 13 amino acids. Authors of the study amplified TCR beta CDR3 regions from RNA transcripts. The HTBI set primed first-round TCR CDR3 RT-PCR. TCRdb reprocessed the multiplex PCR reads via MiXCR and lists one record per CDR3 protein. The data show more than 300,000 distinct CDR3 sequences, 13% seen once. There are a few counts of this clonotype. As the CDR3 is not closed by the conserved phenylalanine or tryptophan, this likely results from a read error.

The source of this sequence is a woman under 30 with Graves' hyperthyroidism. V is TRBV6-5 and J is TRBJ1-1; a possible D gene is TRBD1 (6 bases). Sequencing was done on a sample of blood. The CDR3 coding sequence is TGTGCCAGCAGTTGGGGGCTGAACACTGAAGCTTTCTCT. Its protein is CASSWGLNTEAFS.